The clone carrying this T cell receptor beta chain showed up just a few times. CDR1 MNHEY and CDR2 SVGAGI come from the germline V gene. V was shortened by 4 bases and J by 1 base, with 11 bases between the two germline ends. CDR3 length: 15 residues. The data are from a study of beta chain features in type 1 diabetes. For the study at large: There were 90 million to 110 million sorted cells examined across all samples.

Expressed TCRB transcripts were sequenced because the isolated RNA had all been reverse transcribed beforehand. Method: immunoSEQ multiplex PCR; TCRdb's copy keeps in-frame clones and lacks some. The sample lists about 150,000 clones; roughly 10% were seen once. The chain has TRBV6-5 and TRBJ1-3; D is perhaps TRBD1 (6 bases). Specimen: naive CD4+ T cells from blood. The source of this sequence is a man aged 18 to 35 in good health. The CDR3 region has the DNA TGTGCCAGCAGTTTCACAACAGGGTCTGGAAACACCATATATTTT. As protein: CASSFTTGSGNTIYF.